This T cell receptor (beta chain) was sequenced during a study of T cells after yellow fever vaccination. TCRdb analysed the 5' RACE reads with MiXCR anew, one entry per CDR3 protein. The top ten clones hold about 18% of a sample with some 560,000 distinct CDR3 sequences, approximately 16% of them seen once. V shed 6 bases and J shed 5 bases, with 13 bases lying between them. Per germline, CDR1 SQVTM and CDR2 ANQGSEA. The CDR3 has 12 amino acids. The sequence was obtained from a young man who received the YFV17D yellow fever vaccine. The source was PBMCs, collected less than 6 days after the first yellow fever vaccination. The chain is built from TRBV29-1 and TRBJ2-5; the D gene could be TRBD1 or TRBD2 (5 bases each). The CDR3 DNA follows: TGCAGCGTGCGGGTGTGGGGGGAGACCCAGTACTTC. This encodes CSVRVWGETQYF.